What follows are 23 T cell receptor beta chains derived from one specimen sequenced in a study of blood T cell repertoires in COVID-19. Sequenced by immunoSEQ multiplex PCR; TCRdb stores in-frame clones only, minus some. The table shows about 370,000 clones, with around 92% occurring only once. The material sequenced was PBMCs or T cells enriched from blood (not recorded which). These receptors were taken from a woman aged 30 to 39 who had recovered from COVID-19.

The chain couples TRBV12-5 to TRBJ2-7; D perhaps matches TRBD2 (5 bases). Germline loops: CDR1 LGHNT, CDR2 FRNRAP. This CDR3 has 13 residues. V was clipped by 1 base and J by 2 bases, with 6 bases between them. This CDR3 is CASGLGETYEQYF. The CDR3 nucleotides are TGTGCTAGTGGTTTGGGGGAGACCTACGAGCAGTACTTC.

CDR3 in amino acids: CASSLRGTTDTQYF. The CDR3 DNA reads TGTGCCAGCAGCCTCAGGGGGACCACAGATACGCAGTATTTT. This sequence joins TRBV7-9 and TRBJ2-3, with 7 positions matching TRBD1. Per the germline V gene, CDR1 is SEHNR and CDR2 is FQNEAQ (reference sequence). V lost 5 bases to trimming and J lost 2 bases; unmatched junction nucleotides: 4. The CDR3 consists of 14 residues. The variable domain in full, with the rest retrieved from reference TRBV7-9 and TRBJ2-3, is DTGVSQNPRHKITKRGQNVTFRCDPISEHNRLYWYRQTLGQGPEFLTYFQNEAQLEKSRLLSDRFSAERPKGSFSTLEIQRTEQGDSAMYLCASSLRGTTDTQYFGPGTRLTVL.

The V and J genes are TRBV27 and TRBJ1-4; D possibly corresponds to TRBD1 (6 bases). Trimming stripped 10 bases from V and 7 bases from J, with 16 bases between. The CDR3 loop spans 13 amino acids. Germline loops: CDR1 MNHEY, CDR2 SMNVEV (reference sequence). CDR3 sequence reads: CAISGDRGEKLFF. The CDR3 DNA reads TGTGCCATCTCAGGGGATCGTGGTGAAAAACTGTTTTTT.

This clone was seen only a few times. V and J are TRBV10-1 and TRBJ2-7; D might be TRBD2 (5 bases). Per germline, CDR1 WNHNN and CDR2 SYGVQD (reference sequence). The CDR3 consists of 15 residues. Trimming removed 3 bases from V and 6 bases from J, with 18 bases in between. The CDR3 coding sequence is TGCGCCAGCAGTGAATCTTCCAGCGGCCTCCTCGAGCAGTACTTC. Residues: CASSESSSGLLEQYF.

The V gene is TRBV6-5, the J gene TRBJ2-2; tentatively, D is TRBD1 (6 bases). The V and J ends lost 11 bases and 7 bases respectively, with 14 bases between them. The CDR3 consists of 12 residues. In germline, CDR1 is MNHEY, CDR2 SVGAGI. The CDR3, as DNA: TGTGCCTCGAACAGGGTTAACGGGGAGCTGTTTTTT. It codes for CASNRVNGELFF.

In regard to this clone: Other DNA variants within this sample encode the same CDR3. This chain links TRBV7-3 with TRBJ1-6; D might be TRBD1 (5 bases). CDR3 length: 14 residues. Trimming removed 2 bases from V and 5 bases from J, with 7 bases in between. CDR1 is SGHTA, CDR2 FQGTGA, per germline. CDR3 protein: CASSLQGDNSPLHF. CDR3 DNA sequence: TGTGCCAGCAGCTTACAGGGTGATAATTCACCCCTCCACTTT.

The gene calls are TRBV5-1 and TRBJ1-3; D might be TRBD1 (5 bases). Per germline, CDR1 SGHRS and CDR2 YFSETQ. Trimming stripped 2 bases from V and 3 bases from J, with 9 bases between. There are 14 residues in the CDR3. The CDR3, as DNA: TGCGCCAGCAGCTTAGCAGGGATTGGAAACACCATATATTTT. Its translation: CASSLAGIGNTIYF.

V is TRBV20-1 and J is TRBJ2-5; 11 nucleotides line up with TRBD2. V trimming: 3 bases; J trimming: 3 bases; junction bases outside the gene matches: 6. Germline-derived CDR1 and CDR2 are DFQATT and SNEGSKA (reference sequence). This CDR3 spans 15 amino acids. CDR3 DNA sequence: TGCAGTGCTAGTAAGGTAGCGGGAGGGAAAGAGACCCAGTACTTC. This sequence encodes CSASKVAGGKETQYF.

V usage is TRBV4-2 and J usage is TRBJ2-1; possible D gene TRBD2, 5 bases. Germline CDR1 LGHNA, CDR2 YNFKEQ. Trimming left V 1 base short and J 1 base short, with 11 bases between. CDR3 size: 16 residues. The CDR3 region has the DNA TGTGCCAGCAGCCAAGCGGTAGCGCGATCCTACAATGAGCAGTTCTTC. Its translation is CASSQAVARSYNEQFF.

The genes are TRBV29-1 and TRBJ1-5; tentatively, D is TRBD1 (6 bases). The CDR3 is 13 residues long. Germline lookup yields CDR1 SQVTM and CDR2 ANQGSEA. V was shortened by 3 bases and J by 9 bases, with 15 bases between the two germline ends. As DNA, the CDR3 is TGCAGCGTTGACGAGGGGGGGCAGGGGCCCCAGCATTTT. Protein: CSVDEGGQGPQHF. The entire variable domain, with the rest obtained from reference TRBV29-1 and TRBJ1-5, is as follows: SAVISQKPSRDICQRGTSLTIQCQVDSQVTMMFWYRQQPGQSLTLIATANQGSEATYESGFVIDKFPISRPNLTFSTLTVSNMSPEDSSIYLCSVDEGGQGPQHFGDGTRLSIL.

This clone has only one observation. V is TRBV7-3 and J is TRBJ1-3; tentative D call: TRBD1 (5 bases). With 8 bases removed from V and 0 bases from J, the gap between germline ends came to 17 bases. The CDR3 totals 16 residues. Germline V gene sequence: CDR1 SGHTA, CDR2 FQGTGA. The CDR3 nucleotides are TGTGCCAGCGGGGGGGGACCCCCGGGCTCTGGAAACACCATATATTTT. Residues: CASGGGPPGSGNTIYF. The whole variable domain, filled in from reference TRBV7-3 and TRBJ1-3, reads GAGVSQTPSNKVTEKGKYVELRCDPISGHTALYWYRQSLGQGPEFLIYFQGTGAADDSGLPNDRFFAVRPEGSVSTLKIQRTERGDSAVYLCASGGGPPGSGNTIYFGEGSWLTVV.

This chain connects TRBV2 to TRBJ2-1, with a weak D call TRBD1 (5 bases). The CDR3 is made up of 12 amino acids. Between the trimmed V and J ends, which lost 4 bases and 9 bases, there was a span of 10 bases. CDR1 is SNHLY, CDR2 FYNNEI, per germline. CDR3 loop: CASSGRVAEQFF. The CDR3 DNA sequence: TGTGCCAGCAGTGGCAGGGTGGCTGAGCAGTTCTTC.

This sequence joins TRBV3-1 (or the pseudogene TRBV3-2) and TRBJ2-1; D remains unclear. CDR3 length: 14 residues. Germline V gene sequence: CDR1 LGHDT, CDR2 YNNKEL (reference sequence). V was trimmed by 4 bases and J by 7 bases, leaving 14 bases between them. The CDR3 nucleotides are TGTGCCAGCAGCCCAAGCTTATATCGGAATGAGCAGTTCTTC. The encoded protein is CASSPSLYRNEQFF.

The gene calls are TRBV3-1 (or the pseudogene TRBV3-2) and TRBJ2-2; 11 bases map to TRBD2. Looked up from germline, CDR1 is LGHDT and CDR2 is YNNKEL (reference sequence). V was clipped by 0 bases and J by 7 bases; unmatched bases: 13. The CDR3 runs 19 residues. Here the CDR3 DNA reads TGTGCCAGCAGCCAAGATCGGACGACTAGCGGGATCCTGGGCGGGGAGCTGTTTTTT. It encodes CASSQDRTTSGILGGELFF.

The V and J genes are TRBV18 and TRBJ1-2; D possibly corresponds to TRBD1 (5 bases). V was cut by 2 bases and J by 7 bases, with 14 bases left in between. The germline CDR1 and CDR2 sequences are KGHSH and LQKENI. The CDR3 has 14 amino acids. CDR3 DNA sequence: TGTGCCAGCTCACCAAACGGTCAGGGTGGTGGCTACACCTTC. This codes for CASSPNGQGGGYTF.

The V gene is TRBV7-2, the J gene TRBJ2-7, with 9 positions matching TRBD1. Unmatched junction bases numbered 9, after V lost 2 bases and J lost 4 bases. In germline, CDR1 is SGHTA, CDR2 FQGNSA. The length of the CDR3 is 16 residues. The CDR3 DNA is TGTGCCAGCAGCTTAAGGGGACAGGGCCCTGGGTACGAGCAGTACTTC. It is translated as CASSLRGQGPGYEQYF.

A single count supports this clone. The chain links TRBV10-3 to TRBJ2-1; 9 bases are shared with TRBD2. Germline V lookup: CDR1 ENHRY, CDR2 SYGVKD. CDR3 size: 14 residues. J lost 4 bases, V lost 8 bases, and 6 bases had no gene match. The CDR3 region is CAIASSGEYNEQFF. In DNA form, the CDR3 reads TGTGCCATCGCATCTAGCGGGGAGTACAATGAGCAGTTCTTC.

The chain combines TRBV2 with TRBJ1-2; 7 nucleotides agree with TRBD1. Germline trimming cut 5 bases from V and 4 bases from J; bases unmatched to any gene: 4. Germline V CDR1 and CDR2: SNHLY, FYNNEI. This CDR3 has 13 amino acids. CDR3 coding DNA: TGTGCCAGCAGTTTACGACAGGGCTATGGCTACACCTTC. Its protein product is CASSLRQGYGYTF.

The chain links TRBV9 to TRBJ2-1; D might be TRBD2 (7 bases). Germline CDR1 reads SGDLS; CDR2 reads YYNGEE. This CDR3 comprises 16 residues. V shed 2 bases and J shed 3 bases, with 15 bases lying between them. CDR3 in amino acids: CASSVGGARIYNEQFF. DNA for the CDR3: TGTGCCAGCAGCGTTGGGGGGGCGCGGATCTACAATGAGCAGTTCTTC.

The V gene is TRBV19, the J gene TRBJ2-1; the match to TRBD2 covers 8 bases. The CDR3 spans 15 residues. The germline gives CDR1 LNHDA, CDR2 SQIVND (reference sequence). Germline trimming cut 3 bases from V and 5 bases from J; bases unmatched to any gene: 6. The CDR3 spells CASSILAGSHNEQFF. For the CDR3, the DNA is TGTGCCAGTAGTATCTTAGCGGGATCCCACAATGAGCAGTTCTTC. Variable domain in full (rest from reference TRBV19 and TRBJ2-1): DGGITQSPKYLFRKEGQNVTLSCEQNLNHDAMYWYRQDPGQGLRLIYYSQIVNDFQKGDIAEGYSVSREKKESFPLTVTSAQKNPTAFYLCASSILAGSHNEQFFGPGTRLTVL.

In DNA form, the CDR3 reads TGTGCCAGTGTTACGGGAGGGGCGAACACCGGGGAGCTGTTTTTT. This codes for CASVTGGANTGELFF. The chain links TRBV19 to TRBJ2-2; the match to TRBD2 covers 8 bases. The V and J ends lost 8 bases and 0 bases, in that order; junction bases with no gene match: 5. The germline gives CDR1 LNHDA, CDR2 SQIVND (reference sequence). The CDR3 is 15 residues long.

This chain's CDR3 is CASSAISADTQYF. The DNA for the CDR3 is TGTGCCAGCAGCGCCATTAGTGCAGATACGCAGTATTTT. V gene TRBV7-8 combines with J gene TRBJ2-3; no reliable D call. V was shortened by 5 bases and J by 4 bases, with 10 bases between the two germline ends. The CDR3 sequence is 13 residues long. The germline gives CDR1 SGHVS, CDR2 FQNEAQ.

The rearrangement uses TRBV30 and TRBJ1-4; TRBD1 might be the D (5 bases). The CDR3 consists of 12 residues. V lost 3 bases to trimming and J lost 5 bases, with 7 bases between them. CDR1 is GTSNPN, CDR2 SVGIG, per germline (reference sequence). This CDR3 is CAWSGGNEKLFF. The CDR3, as DNA: TGTGCCTGGAGCGGGGGGAATGAAAAACTGTTTTTT.